Listed below are T cell receptor beta chains from one sample, sequenced in a study of T cell responses to AZD1222 COVID-19 vaccine. The table came from immunoSEQ multiplex PCR; TCRdb's copy has only in-frame clones and leaves some out. The repertoire consists of around 150,000 clones, with approximately 90% occurring once and the leading ten covering around 3.1%. The sequenced sample was peripheral blood, obtained 28 days after the second AZD1222 dose. The receptor set was obtained from an adult who received the AZD1222 COVID-19 vaccine. The CDR3 runs from the conserved cysteine through the conserved F or W. The order of the fields is J gene, clone size, V gene, D gene, CDR3 protein, CDR3 DNA. D genes are given only for firm matches. A clone size is listed for some rows: how often the clone was seen (once, few, many), or a class if it is expanded.

>TRBJ1-1|NA|TRBV14|NA
CASSQGVRGKAFF
TGTGCCAGCAGCCAAGGGGTCAGGGGCAAAGCTTTCTTT
>TRBJ2-7|NA|TRBV27|NA
CASSGRTPGEQYF
TGTGCCAGCAGCGGACGGACCCCTGGCGAGCAGTACTTC
>TRBJ2-4|NA|TRBV3-1/TRBV3-2|NA
CASSQAGKGNIQYF
TGTGCCAGCAGCCAAGCCGGGAAGGGGAACATTCAGTACTTC
>TRBJ2-5|NA|TRBV12-3/TRBV12-4|TRBD1
CASRTQGEETQYF
TGTGCCAGCAGAACACAGGGGGAAGAGACCCAGTACTTC
>TRBJ2-2|NA|TRBV7-7|TRBD2
CASSLATSRDTGELFF
TGTGCCAGCAGCTTAGCGACTAGCCGGGACACCGGGGAGCTGTTTTTT
>TRBJ2-3|NA|TRBV7-8|TRBD1
CASRMTGADTQYF
TGTGCCAGCAGAATGACAGGGGCAGATACGCAGTATTTT
>TRBJ1-2|NA|TRBV6-1|NA
CASSESRHGYTF
TGTGCCAGCAGTGAATCCCGGCATGGCTACACCTTC
>TRBJ1-5|NA|TRBV28|NA
CAITTPMQNQPQHF
TGTGCCATTACGACTCCAATGCAAAATCAGCCCCAGCATTTT
>TRBJ2-7|NA|TRBV7-7|TRBD2
CASSPKVAGRGEQYF
TGTGCCAGCAGCCCCAAGGTAGCGGGAAGGGGCGAGCAGTACTTC
>TRBJ2-7|NA|TRBV6-6|NA
CASSPLIGPSYEQYF
TGTGCCAGCAGTCCCTTGATTGGGCCCTCCTACGAGCAGTACTTC
>TRBJ1-6|NA|TRBV5-5|NA
CASSLAGGASPLHF
TGTGCCAGCAGCTTGGCGGGGGGTGCTTCACCCCTCCACTTT
>TRBJ2-1|NA|TRBV10-2|TRBD2
CASSDPGLAGAGEQFF
TGCGCCAGCAGTGACCCGGGACTAGCGGGAGCGGGTGAGCAGTTCTTC
>TRBJ1-6|NA|TRBV7-2|TRBD1
CASSRDRGGSYNSPLHF
TGTGCCAGCAGCCGGGACAGAGGAGGGTCCTATAATTCACCCCTCCACTTT
>TRBJ1-5|NA|TRBV30|NA
CAWSQSPGGNQPQHF
TGTGCCTGGAGTCAAAGCCCTGGAGGCAATCAGCCCCAGCATTTT
>TRBJ2-1|NA|TRBV12-5|TRBD2
CASGTQTGTSGRYYHNEQFF
TGTGCTAGTGGTACACAAACCGGGACTAGCGGGAGGTATTACCACAATGAGCAGTTCTTC
>TRBJ1-3|once|TRBV6-5|TRBD1
CASSYQGEAGNTIYF
TGTGCCAGCAGTTACCAGGGGGAAGCTGGAAACACCATATATTTT
>TRBJ2-1|NA|TRBV5-1|TRBD1
CASSSGTGDYNEQFF
TGCGCCAGCAGCTCTGGGACAGGGGACTACAATGAGCAGTTCTTC